This TCR beta chain is from a study of OX40 agonist ivuxolimab in advanced cancers. Study summary: A partial response was reached by three patients: one with hepatocellular carcinoma and two with cutaneous melanoma.

This clone was counted between two and nine times. Its specificity is unknown. Libraries were prepared by immunoSEQ multiplex PCR; TCRdb keeps only in-frame clonotypes and omits some of them. The sample lists tens of thousands of clones; 70% to 90% were seen once. From germline, CDR1 is SGHRS and CDR2 YFSETQ. V dropped 4 bases and J dropped 7 bases, with 10 bases sitting between them. The CDR3 extends over 12 amino acids. General study results and limits: Patients with a partial response at 0.1-3.0 mg/kg had among the lowest clonal expansion. More expanded clones were seen, on average, in CD8+ T cells than in CD4+. The investigators did not determine what antigen specificity the expanded peripheral T cells had.

Sample: CD4+ or CD8+ T cells sorted from blood, taken in a trial of the OX40 agonist ivuxolimab. The TCR originated in an adult with an advanced solid tumor such as melanoma, head and neck, liver or kidney cancer. The chain links TRBV5-1 to TRBJ2-3; D ambiguous. Here the CDR3 reads CASSTDGYTQYF. The CDR3 DNA reads TGCGCCAGCAGCACGGACGGTTATACGCAGTATTTT.